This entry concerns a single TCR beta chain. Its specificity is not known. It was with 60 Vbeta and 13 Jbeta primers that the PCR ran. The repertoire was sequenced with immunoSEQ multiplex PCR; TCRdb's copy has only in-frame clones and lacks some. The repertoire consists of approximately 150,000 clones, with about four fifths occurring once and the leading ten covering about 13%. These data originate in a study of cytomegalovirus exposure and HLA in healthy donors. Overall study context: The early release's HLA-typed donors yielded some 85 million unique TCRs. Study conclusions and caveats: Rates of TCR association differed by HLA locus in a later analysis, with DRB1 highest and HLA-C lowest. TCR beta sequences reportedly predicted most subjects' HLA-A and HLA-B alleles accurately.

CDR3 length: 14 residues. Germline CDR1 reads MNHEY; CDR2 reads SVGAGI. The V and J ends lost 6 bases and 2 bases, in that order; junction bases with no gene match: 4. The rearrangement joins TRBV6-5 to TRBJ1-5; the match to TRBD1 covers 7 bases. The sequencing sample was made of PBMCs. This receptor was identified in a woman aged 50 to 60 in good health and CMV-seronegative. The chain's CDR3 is CASRLGQGNQPQHF. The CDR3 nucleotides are TGTGCCAGCAGACTTGGACAGGGCAATCAGCCCCAGCATTTT.